The 26 T cell receptor beta chains below were found in one sample sequenced in a study of shared clonotypes between healthy human individuals. Profiling relied on immunoSEQ multiplex PCR, and the TCRdb table lists in-frame clones only, not all of them. The sample carries fewer than 850,000 clones, roughly 88% recorded once. Source material: memory CD8+ T cells from PBMCs. Described subset: CD45RO+ cells pooled with CCR7-negative TemRA cells. Receptor source: a man aged 18-30 years in good health. Some clones in this sample may be carry-over from other donors' samples.

J is TRBJ2-5 and V is TRBV6-6; TRBD2 matches at 7 bases. V lost 5 bases to trimming and J lost 0 bases; unmatched junction nucleotides: 6. The CDR3 totals 15 residues. Germline CDR1 MNHNY, CDR2 SVGAGI (reference sequence). The CDR3 reads CASSLLRGNQETQYF. The CDR3, as DNA: TGTGCCAGCAGTCTATTGCGGGGGAACCAAGAGACCCAGTACTTC.

V gene TRBV25-1 combines with J gene TRBJ2-3; D gene uncertain. Trimming left V 2 bases short and J 0 bases short, with 9 bases between. CDR1 and CDR2 from the germline V gene are MGHDK and SYGVNS. CDR3 size: 15 residues. The CDR3 region is CASSEGSPSTDTQYF. The CDR3 DNA reads TGTGCCAGCAGTGAAGGATCCCCTAGCACAGATACGCAGTATTTT.

This clone was seen once. The rearrangement joins TRBV4-1 to TRBJ1-1; D perhaps matches TRBD1 (6 bases). V lost 0 bases, J lost 2 bases, and 16 bases lay in between. Germline V lookup: CDR1 MGHRA, CDR2 YSYEKL. This CDR3 has 17 amino acids. The CDR3 here is CASSQEPYRVGNTEAFF. CDR3 nucleotide sequence: TGCGCCAGCAGCCAAGAACCCTACAGGGTGGGTAACACTGAAGCTTTCTTT.

J is TRBJ1-5 and V is TRBV10-2, with 9 bases aligning to TRBD1. The CDR3 consists of 14 residues. With 6 bases clipped from V and 4 bases from J, the junction kept 4 bases outside the gene matches. Germline-derived CDR1 and CDR2 are WSHSY and SAAADI. The DNA for the CDR3 is TGCGCCAGCAGGGGACAGGGCGTGAATCAGCCCCAGCATTTT. Translating gives CASRGQGVNQPQHF.

The chain employs TRBV27 and TRBJ2-7, with 7 bases identical to TRBD1. The length of the CDR3 is 15 residues. V shed 5 bases, J shed 7 bases, and the junction held 14 bases outside the gene matches. Germline V gene data show CDR1 as MNHEY and CDR2 as SMNVEV (reference sequence). CDR3: CASSGGRDSLWEQYF. The CDR3 DNA reads TGTGCCAGCAGTGGGGGTCGGGACAGCTTATGGGAGCAGTACTTC.

The chain is built from TRBV7-6 and TRBJ2-5, with 7 bases lining up with TRBD1. The germline V gene encodes CDR1 SGHVS and CDR2 FNYEAQ. V shed 3 bases, J shed 5 bases, and the junction held 9 bases outside the gene matches. The CDR3 runs to 15 residues. In DNA, the CDR3 is TGTGCCAGCAGCTTGCTAGACAGGGCTCAGGAGACCCAGTACTTC. Translated: CASSLLDRAQETQYF.

The chain couples TRBV7-2 to TRBJ2-2; TRBD2 matches at 9 bases. The V gene end was trimmed by 2 bases and the J gene end by 6 bases; junction bases not matched to a gene: 13. The CDR3 length is 18 residues. The germline CDR1 and CDR2 sequences are SGHTA and FQGNSA. CDR3 region: CASSLSGPLAGRSGELFF. CDR3 bases: TGTGCCAGCAGCTTATCCGGGCCTCTAGCGGGGAGGTCCGGGGAGCTGTTTTTT.

The chain couples TRBV28 to TRBJ1-2, with a weak D call TRBD1 (5 bases). CDR3 length: 11 amino acids. Trimming took 3 bases from V and 13 from J, leaving 12 bases between them. In germline, CDR1 is MDHEN, CDR2 SYDVKM. For the CDR3, the DNA is TGTGCCAGCAGTTTGGGGGTGGTCGTCACCTTC. Protein: CASSLGVVVTF.

V is TRBV27 and J is TRBJ2-1; no firm D call. With 8 bases removed from V and 2 bases from J, the gap between germline ends came to 16 bases. The CDR3 runs to 15 residues. Germline values: CDR1 MNHEY, CDR2 SMNVEV (reference sequence). CDR3 sequence reads: CASSLSPGPYNEQFF. As DNA, the CDR3 is TGTGCCAGCTCCTTGAGCCCTGGACCCTACAATGAGCAGTTCTTC.

This chain uses TRBV5-1 with TRBJ2-5; either TRBD1 or TRBD2 may fit D (5 bases each). V gave up 5 bases and J gave up 1 base, with 18 bases separating them. Germline lookup yields CDR1 SGHRS and CDR2 YFSETQ. The CDR3 runs to 16 residues. CDR3 nucleotides: TGCGCCAGCAGTAGGTGGGACCCTCGGCCCCAAGAGACCCAGTACTTC. Amino acids: CASSRWDPRPQETQYF.

The chain joins TRBV7-9 to TRBJ2-1, with D perhaps matching TRBD1 or TRBD2 (6 bases each). Germline-derived CDR1 and CDR2 are SEHNR and FQNEAQ (reference sequence). This CDR3 has 15 amino acids. V dropped 1 base and J dropped 10 bases, with 17 bases sitting between them. CDR3 sequence reads: CASSLVGPGAQEQFF. The CDR3 bases are TGTGCCAGCAGCTTAGTGGGCCCGGGGGCCCAGGAGCAGTTCTTC.

The rearrangement joins TRBV28 to TRBJ2-7; 9 nucleotides match TRBD2. The CDR3 has 17 amino acids. The ends lost 5 bases at V and 6 bases at J; junction bases unmatched: 17. The germline V gene encodes CDR1 MDHEN and CDR2 SYDVKM. CDR3 sequence reads: CASSHSGLAIDIREQYF. CDR3 in DNA: TGTGCCAGCAGTCACTCGGGACTAGCTATAGATATACGCGAGCAGTACTTC. The full variable domain, its missing parts supplied by reference TRBV28 and TRBJ2-7, is DVKVTQSSRYLVKRTGEKVFLECVQDMDHENMFWYRQDPGLGLRLIYFSYDVKMKEKGDIPEGYSVSREKKERFSLILESASTNQTSMYLCASSHSGLAIDIREQYFGPGTRLTVT.

The chain joins TRBV5-8 to TRBJ1-2, with unresolved D. The CDR3 totals 14 residues. CDR1 and CDR2 from the germline V gene are SGHTS and YDEGEE. V dropped 1 base and J dropped 7 bases, with 14 bases sitting between them. CDR3 amino acids: CASSLRTPFLGYTF. In nucleotides, the CDR3 is TGTGCCAGCAGCTTGCGGACCCCTTTCCTTGGCTACACCTTC.

This rearrangement joins TRBV15 to TRBJ2-7; TRBD2 aligns across 10 bases. V trimming: 3 bases; J trimming: 3 bases; junction bases outside the gene matches: 2. The CDR3 contains 14 residues. Germline V gene sequence: CDR1 LNHNV, CDR2 YYDKDF (reference sequence). The CDR3 sequence is CATSRTSGLYEQYF. The CDR3 DNA sequence: TGTGCCACCAGCAGGACTAGCGGGCTCTACGAGCAGTACTTC.

The chain is built from TRBV29-1 and TRBJ1-2, with a weak D call TRBD1 (5 bases). V was pared by 0 bases and J by 8 bases, with 13 bases between. The CDR3 sequence is 13 residues long. Germline V CDR1 and CDR2: SQVTM, ANQGSEA. CDR3 protein: CSVEDGAAGGYTF. CDR3 in DNA: TGCAGCGTTGAAGACGGGGCGGCGGGGGGCTACACCTTC.

V is TRBV6-1 and J is TRBJ2-1, with D possibly being TRBD2 (5 bases). The CDR3 covers 12 residues. Per germline, CDR1 MNHNS and CDR2 SASEGT. Trimming removed 6 bases at V and 10 bases at J, with 13 bases between. The CDR3 DNA is TGTGCCAGCAGGGAGACTACCCACGAGCAGTTCTTC. Amino acid sequence: CASRETTHEQFF.

This chain uses TRBV27 with TRBJ2-1; 10 bases are shared with TRBD1. J lost 9 bases, V lost 4 bases, and 12 bases had no gene match. The CDR3 has 16 residues. Germline V CDR1 and CDR2: MNHEY, SMNVEV (reference sequence). CDR3 DNA: TGTGCCAGCAGTTCCCGGGACAGGGGCCTTGCGGGTGAGCAGTTCTTC. Amino acids: CASSSRDRGLAGEQFF.

V is TRBV6-6 and J is TRBJ2-7, with 13 nucleotides matching TRBD2. CDR3 size: 13 residues. Germline trimming cut 6 bases from V and 6 bases from J; bases unmatched to any gene: 2. The germline V gene encodes CDR1 MNHNY and CDR2 SVGAGI (reference sequence). As DNA, the CDR3 is TGTGCCAGCAGGACTAGCGGGAGGTCCGAGCAGTACTTC. This codes for CASRTSGRSEQYF.

This sequence joins TRBV5-6 and TRBJ2-7; D may be TRBD2 (6 bases). V lost 1 base to trimming and J lost 6 bases, with 20 bases between them. This CDR3 contains 16 residues. Germline loops: CDR1 SGHDT, CDR2 YYEEEE. DNA of the CDR3: TGTGCCAGCAGCTTGTCGGCGGGGACCACAGACGGCGAGCAGTACTTC. Protein sequence: CASSLSAGTTDGEQYF.

The chain links TRBV30 to TRBJ2-5, with D perhaps matching TRBD2 (5 bases). Judging by the DNA end, TRBJ2-7 fits better; the J call may be wrong. Looked up from germline, CDR1 is GTSNPN and CDR2 is SVGIG (reference sequence). The CDR3 length is 14 residues. Here the CDR3 DNA reads TGTGCCTGGAGTGTCGGACGGGGAACCTACGAGCAGTACTTC. Its protein is CAWSVGRGTYEQYF.

The rearrangement uses TRBV7-9 and TRBJ2-7, with 8 bases identical to TRBD1. Germline V gene data show CDR1 as SEHNR and CDR2 as FQNEAQ (reference sequence). V lost 3 bases and J lost 5; bases outside the gene matches: 3. The CDR3 consists of 13 residues. The DNA of the CDR3 is TGTGCCAGCAGCTTCGCCAGGGGGCACGAGCAGTACTTC. Encoded protein: CASSFARGHEQYF. The full variable domain, its missing parts supplied by reference TRBV7-9 and TRBJ2-7, is DTGVSQNPRHKITKRGQNVTFRCDPISEHNRLYWYRQTLGQGPEFLTYFQNEAQLEKSRLLSDRFSAERPKGSFSTLEIQRTEQGDSAMYLCASSFARGHEQYFGPGTRLTVT.

The V gene is TRBV7-9, the J gene TRBJ2-7; the match to TRBD2 covers 12 bases. The CDR3 consists of 16 residues. The junction had 3 bases not matched to a gene; V was cut back by 0 bases and J by 3 bases. CDR1 and CDR2 from the germline V gene are SEHNR and FQNEAQ (reference sequence). In DNA form, the CDR3 reads TGTGCCAGCAGCTTAGCCCTAGCGGGAGGGGGCTACGAGCAGTACTTC. Its protein is CASSLALAGGGYEQYF.

This chain connects TRBV9 to TRBJ2-3, with TRBD2 as a possible D gene (6 bases). Trimming pared 0 bases from V and 2 bases from J, leaving 19 bases between. CDR3 length: 18 amino acids. Germline CDR1 reads SGDLS; CDR2 reads YYNGEE. CDR3 nucleotides: TGTGCCAGCAGCGTAGCCCCGGTTTTTGGGGGGACCACAGATACGCAGTATTTT. Protein product: CASSVAPVFGGTTDTQYF.

This sequence joins TRBV28 and TRBJ2-7; 9 bases line up with TRBD1. Losses at the gene ends were 1 base for V and 3 bases for J; bases not matched to a gene: 1. Germline V CDR1 and CDR2: MDHEN, SYDVKM. The length of the CDR3 is 14 residues. In DNA, the CDR3 is TGTGCCAGCAGTTTATTGGGACAGGGCTACGAGCAGTACTTC. Translation gives CASSLLGQGYEQYF.

The chain recombines TRBV28 with TRBJ1-5; 7 bases map to TRBD1. V dropped 6 bases and J dropped 1; count of bases not matched to a gene: 3. The CDR3 sequence is 14 residues long. The germline CDR1 and CDR2 sequences are MDHEN and SYDVKM. The CDR3 sequence is CASRDRMSNQPQHF. CDR3 nucleotides: TGTGCCAGCAGGGACAGGATGAGCAATCAGCCCCAGCATTTT.

This clone was seen once. J is TRBJ1-5 and V is TRBV4-1; D is uncertain. Per the germline V gene, CDR1 is MGHRA and CDR2 is YSYEKL. The V end was cut by 0 bases, the J end by 0 bases, with 12 bases between. The length of the CDR3 is 17 residues. The CDR3 loop reads CASSQDHRFDSNQPQHF. CDR3 bases: TGCGCCAGCAGCCAAGATCATAGGTTTGATAGCAATCAGCCCCAGCATTTT.